These 29 T cell receptor beta chains came from one sample sequenced in a study of T cells in Graves' hyperthyroidism and ophthalmopathy. RNA transcripts gave rise to amplified TCR beta CDR3 regions. Carried out on the TCR CDR3, a first-round RT-PCR used the HTBI primer set. One entry per CDR3 protein, called by TCRdb with MiXCR from the multiplex PCR reads. This table holds over 500,000 distinct CDR3 sequences, 15% to 20% found once. The sample consisted of blood. These receptors were taken from a woman between 18 and 29 years old with Graves' ophthalmopathy.

This clonotype was seen only a few times. This chain connects TRBV19 to TRBJ2-1, with 8 positions matching TRBD2. CDR3 length equals 16 residues. V trimming: 3 bases; J trimming: 5 bases; junction bases outside the gene matches: 9. Germline V lookup: CDR1 LNHDA, CDR2 SQIVND (reference sequence). Written as DNA, the CDR3 is TGTGCCAGTAGTATGAGGTTAGCGGGGTCAGACAATGAGCAGTTCTTC. It encodes CASSMRLAGSDNEQFF.

This clonotype was detected ten times or more. This chain connects TRBV6-1 to TRBJ1-2; D is undetermined. CDR1 is MNHNS and CDR2 is SASEGT in the germline V gene. The CDR3 sequence is 15 residues long. Trimming stripped 2 bases from V and 5 bases from J, with 15 bases between. CDR3 protein: CASSERDGNRYGYTF. In nucleotides, the CDR3 is TGTGCCAGCAGTGAAAGGGATGGGAACCGGTATGGCTACACCTTC.

This clonotype showed up just a few times. The gene calls are TRBV19 and TRBJ2-5; 13 positions match TRBD2. The CDR3 is made up of 17 amino acids. The V gene end was trimmed by 5 bases and the J gene end by 5 bases; junction bases not matched to a gene: 11. The germline CDR1 and CDR2 sequences are LNHDA and SQIVND (reference sequence). The CDR3 loop is CASSPGLAGPTGETQYF. In DNA, the CDR3 is TGTGCCAGTAGTCCGGGACTAGCGGGGCCCACCGGCGAGACCCAGTACTTC.

The rearrangement links TRBV24-1 to TRBJ1-5; a possible D gene is TRBD1 (5 bases). Germline V lookup: CDR1 KGHDR, CDR2 SFDVKD. The V end was cut by 4 bases, the J end by 4 bases, with 10 bases between. This CDR3 contains 14 residues. The CDR3 protein is CATSESTANQPQHF. The DNA of the CDR3 is TGTGCCACCAGTGAGTCGACAGCGAATCAGCCCCAGCATTTT.

This clonotype came up many times. The chain uses TRBV2 and TRBJ2-7, with 7 bases that match TRBD1. The CDR3 runs 14 residues. The ends lost 7 bases at V and 7 bases at J; junction bases unmatched: 13. From germline, CDR1 is SNHLY and CDR2 FYNNEI. The DNA for the CDR3 is TGTGCCAGCACTGACTATCGGACAGGCCAAGAGCAGTACTTC. Its translation is CASTDYRTGQEQYF.

The sample holds a few counts of this clonotype. The chain links TRBV6-1 to TRBJ1-4, with 8 bases matching TRBD1. V lost 6 bases and J lost 0; bases outside the gene matches: 0. The CDR3 totals 14 residues. Germline V gene lookup returns CDR1 MNHNS and CDR2 SASEGT. CDR3 DNA: TGTGCCAGCAGGGACAGGGCAACTAATGAAAAACTGTTTTTT. It specifies CASRDRATNEKLFF.

The chain joins TRBV6-1 to TRBJ2-7, with TRBD1 matching 12 bases. This CDR3 spans 16 amino acids. The V segment lost 5 bases and the J segment 5 bases; nucleotides outside the gene matches: 10. Germline V CDR1 and CDR2: MNHNS, SASEGT. The CDR3 loop reads CASSPHGTGGSDEQYF. Here the CDR3 DNA reads TGTGCCAGCAGTCCCCACGGGACAGGGGGCTCGGACGAGCAGTACTTC.

This chain connects TRBV29-1 to TRBJ1-2; TRBD1 might be the D (5 bases). Per the germline V gene, CDR1 is SQVTM and CDR2 is ANQGSEA. The length of the CDR3 is 14 residues. V was trimmed by 4 bases and J by 3 bases, leaving 15 bases between them. The CDR3 sequence is CSVVGGTRYYGYTF. Written as DNA, the CDR3 is TGCAGCGTTGTGGGGGGGACCCGCTACTATGGCTACACCTTC.

This clonotype was found many times. The gene calls are TRBV28 and TRBJ2-1, with 10 nucleotides matching TRBD2. Germline values: CDR1 MDHEN, CDR2 SYDVKM. J gave up 3 bases and V 6 bases, and 8 bases lay outside the gene matches. This CDR3 is built from 16 residues. The CDR3: CASSPAGGRLYNEQFF. CDR3 sequence (DNA): TGTGCCAGCAGCCCAGCGGGGGGGAGACTCTACAATGAGCAGTTCTTC.

This clonotype was detected ten times or more. The chain joins TRBV6-1 to TRBJ1-5; 10 nucleotides align to TRBD1. Germline values: CDR1 MNHNS, CDR2 SASEGT. The CDR3 sequence is 16 residues long. Unmatched junction bases numbered 11, after V lost 6 bases and J lost 6 bases. The CDR3 nucleotides read TGTGCCAGCAGGGGAACCGGGACAGGGGACTCTCAGCCCCAGCATTTT. The encoded protein is CASRGTGTGDSQPQHF.

This clonotype was detected ten times or more. The V call is TRBV9, the J call TRBJ2-3, with D maybe TRBD2 (7 bases). V lost 5 bases to trimming and J lost 5 bases, with 21 bases between them. The CDR3 has 16 residues. Germline V gives CDR1 SGDLS, CDR2 YYNGEE. The CDR3: CASRKGRGGAEDTQYF. DNA of the CDR3: TGTGCCAGCAGAAAGGGGAGAGGGGGGGCCGAAGATACGCAGTATTTT.

This clonotype came up many times. The chain links TRBV11-2 to TRBJ2-5; D is ambiguous. Per germline, CDR1 SGHAT and CDR2 FQNNGV. CDR3 length: 12 residues. Trimming took 1 base from V and 10 from J, leaving 10 bases between them. The CDR3 sequence is CASSLVFMDQYF. Written as DNA, the CDR3 is TGTGCCAGCAGCTTAGTATTTATGGACCAGTACTTC. Drawing the rest from reference TRBV11-2 and TRBJ2-5, the complete variable domain is EAGVAQSPRYKIIEKRQSVAFWCNPISGHATLYWYQQILGQGPKLLIQFQNNGVVDDSQLPKDRFSAERLKGVDSTLKIQPAKLEDSAVYLCASSLVFMDQYFGPGTRLLVL.

This clonotype appeared many times. The chain is built from TRBV7-8 and TRBJ2-3; 12 bases fit TRBD2. CDR1 and CDR2 from the germline V gene are SGHVS and FQNEAQ. This CDR3 contains 18 residues. V trimming: 1 base; J trimming: 1 base; junction bases outside the gene matches: 6. CDR3: CASSLDLAGGLGTDTQYF. For the CDR3, the DNA is TGTGCCAGCAGCTTAGACCTAGCGGGGGGGCTTGGCACAGATACGCAGTATTTT.

The sample holds many counts of this clonotype. The chain employs TRBV12-3 or TRBV12-4 and TRBJ1-1; no reliable D call. V was shortened by 3 bases and J by 0 bases, with 11 bases between the two germline ends. This CDR3 spans 15 amino acids. This chain's CDR3 is CASSLEYTVNTEAFF. DNA for the CDR3: TGTGCCAGCAGTTTGGAGTATACGGTGAACACTGAAGCTTTCTTT.

This chain links TRBV5-8 with TRBJ2-2, with 9 positions matching TRBD1. This CDR3 region has 15 residues. CDR1 is SGHTS and CDR2 is YDEGEE in the germline V gene. Trimming took 4 bases from V and 7 from J; bases not matched to a gene: 8. The CDR3 region is CASSEDRGFGGELFF. DNA for the CDR3: TGTGCCAGCAGCGAGGACAGGGGCTTCGGCGGGGAGCTGTTTTTT.

This chain uses TRBV12-3 or TRBV12-4 with TRBJ2-3; D is undetermined. Trimming took 6 bases from V and 0 from J, leaving 13 bases between them. The CDR3 runs to 15 residues. The CDR3, as DNA: TGTGCCAGCAGCGGACCAGTGCATAGCACAGATACGCAGTATTTT. Protein sequence: CASSGPVHSTDTQYF.

In its sample, this clonotype was seen many times. The chain is built from TRBV30 and TRBJ1-2; D not resolved. The V end lost 0 bases, the J end lost 9 bases, and 8 bases lay between the germline ends. The CDR3 covers 11 residues. Germline CDR1 and CDR2: GTSNPN and SVGIG (reference sequence). The CDR3 nucleotides are TGTGCCTGGAGTGTACGGGCGAGCTACACCTTC. As protein: CAWSVRASYTF.

In its sample, this clonotype was seen many times. The gene calls are TRBV27 and TRBJ2-1; 8 bases line up with TRBD2. The CDR3 is 16 amino acids. Looked up from germline, CDR1 is MNHEY and CDR2 is SMNVEV (reference sequence). The V and J ends lost 3 bases and 4 bases, in that order; junction bases with no gene match: 8. The CDR3 sequence: CASSLSGSGVYNEQFF. As DNA, the CDR3 is TGTGCCAGCAGTTTGTCAGGTAGCGGGGTATACAATGAGCAGTTCTTC.

J is TRBJ1-5 and V is TRBV20-1; D uncertain. This CDR3 contains 13 residues. V dropped 0 bases and J dropped 6 bases, with 9 bases sitting between them. From germline, CDR1 is DFQATT and CDR2 SNEGSKA (reference sequence). The CDR3 coding sequence is TGCAGTGCTAGAGATAGGTCCTTTCAGCCCCAGCATTTT. It is translated as CSARDRSFQPQHF.

The chain employs TRBV3-1 and TRBJ1-6; TRBD1 might be the D (5 bases). CDR3 length: 12 amino acids. Germline loops: CDR1 LGHDT, CDR2 YNNKEL (reference sequence). Trimming took off 1 base at V and 10 bases at J, with 5 bases between the two ends. CDR3 nucleotides: TGTGCCAGCAGCCAAGGGGGCTCACCCCTCCACTTT. Amino acids: CASSQGGSPLHF.

This chain uses TRBV6-2 or TRBV6-3 with TRBJ2-7; 8 nucleotides line up with TRBD1. This CDR3 contains 15 residues. Germline CDR1 and CDR2: MNHEY and SVGEGT. V lost 0 bases to trimming and J lost 5 bases; unmatched junction nucleotides: 6. CDR3: CASSYSVDRADEQYF. Here the CDR3 DNA reads TGTGCCAGCAGTTACTCCGTGGACAGGGCGGACGAGCAGTACTTC.

This clonotype was observed many times. V is TRBV10-3 and J is TRBJ2-7; D remains ambiguous. The germline CDR1 and CDR2 sequences are ENHRY and SYGVKD. This CDR3 contains 14 residues. With 3 bases removed from V and 4 bases from J, the gap between germline ends came to 13 bases. The CDR3 DNA is TGTGCCATCAGTGATGCGGTGGATGGGTACGAGCAGTACTTC. It translates to CAISDAVDGYEQYF.

This clonotype was observed many times. The chain joins TRBV29-1 to TRBJ2-3; 7 nucleotides line up with TRBD1. CDR3 size: 20 residues. Germline V gives CDR1 SQVTM, CDR2 ANQGSEA. The V and J ends lost 4 bases and 0 bases, in that order; junction bases with no gene match: 22. CDR3 residues: CSVVLVIGTVETGSTDTQYF. The CDR3 DNA reads TGCAGCGTTGTGTTAGTTATTGGGACAGTCGAAACCGGGAGCACAGATACGCAGTATTTT.

This clonotype was recorded many times. V and J are TRBV7-9 and TRBJ2-1, with TRBD1 matching over 7 bases. J was trimmed by 3 bases and V by 5 bases; bases with no gene match: 28. Germline CDR1 reads SEHNR; CDR2 reads FQNEAQ (reference sequence). CDR3 length equals 22 residues. This CDR3 reads CASSRAPWAGGPGKDGYNEQFF. CDR3 DNA sequence: TGTGCCAGCAGCCGTGCACCGTGGGCAGGGGGACCGGGTAAGGATGGCTACAATGAGCAGTTCTTC.

At least ten counts were recorded for this clonotype. The chain links TRBV7-8 to TRBJ2-5; D gene uncertain. The CDR3 has 14 amino acids. Germline V gene data show CDR1 as SGHVS and CDR2 as FQNEAQ. V was cut by 6 bases and J by 1 base, with 12 bases left in between. Here the CDR3 DNA reads TGTGCCAGCAGGGAAGTGGGATTCCAAGAGACCCAGTACTTC. As protein: CASREVGFQETQYF.

This clonotype turned up a few times. This chain uses TRBV5-1 with TRBJ2-5; 9 nucleotides line up with TRBD1. V gave up 4 bases and J gave up 1 base; unmatched junction bases: 2. The CDR3 length is 14 residues. CDR1 SGHRS and CDR2 YFSETQ come from the germline V gene. Written as DNA, the CDR3 is TGCGCCAGCAGCGCGACAGGGGGCCAAGAGACCCAGTACTTC. Its translation is CASSATGGQETQYF.

This clonotype was picked up many times. The chain recombines TRBV13 with TRBJ2-7, with D possibly being TRBD1 or TRBD2 (5 bases each). The V and J ends lost 5 bases and 2 bases respectively, with 16 bases between them. Germline V gene sequence: CDR1 PRHDT, CDR2 FYEKMQ (reference sequence). The CDR3 loop spans 15 amino acids. Written as DNA, the CDR3 is TGTGCCAGCAGCGCAGGGACGCACAGTACCTACGAGCAGTACTTC. It codes for CASSAGTHSTYEQYF.

This clonotype was detected ten times or more. This chain links TRBV3-1 with TRBJ2-1, with a tentative D call TRBD2 (6 bases). The CDR3 runs 15 residues. Trimming took 0 bases from V and 6 from J, leaving 12 bases between them. CDR1 and CDR2 from the germline V gene are LGHDT and YNNKEL (reference sequence). CDR3 sequence (DNA): TGTGCCAGCAGCCAAGATGGGACGGGAGTCAATGAGCAGTTCTTC. Translated: CASSQDGTGVNEQFF.

This clonotype was detected many times. This chain joins TRBV19 and TRBJ2-3; 12 bases map to TRBD2. Trimming took 5 bases from V and 4 from J; bases not matched to a gene: 7. CDR3 length: 16 residues. The germline CDR1 and CDR2 sequences are LNHDA and SQIVND (reference sequence). CDR3 residues: CASSLKTSGSADTQYF. For the CDR3, the DNA is TGTGCCAGTAGTCTGAAGACTAGCGGGAGCGCAGATACGCAGTATTTT. Complete variable domain (other parts from reference TRBV19 and TRBJ2-3): DGGITQSPKYLFRKEGQNVTLSCEQNLNHDAMYWYRQDPGQGLRLIYYSQIVNDFQKGDIAEGYSVSREKKESFPLTVTSAQKNPTAFYLCASSLKTSGSADTQYFGPGTRLTVL.